This record looks at one T cell receptor beta chain sequence and its context. Authors' data handling: Using reference gene primer amplification, nucleated cell counts were estimated. Libraries were prepared by immunoSEQ multiplex PCR; TCRdb keeps only in-frame clonotypes and omits some of them. D and trimming were read from the DNA, whereas the V and J calls and clone size are those reported in that table. The profile shows hundreds of thousands of clones, 75% to 90% of them singletons. These data originate in a study of blood T cell repertoires in COVID-19. Turning to the study itself: Material from acute and convalescent COVID-19 was sourced from the United States, Italy and Spain. PBMCs, B-cell-depleted T cells, or T cells were the source of the cDNA or gDNA that made up the material.

Enrolled during active infection, Seattle patients were then followed longitudinally. The CDR3 totals 16 residues. Looked up from germline, CDR1 is MDHEN and CDR2 is SYDVKM. V was pared by 5 bases and J by 5 bases, with 6 bases of the junction left unmatched. This chain links TRBV28 with TRBJ2-6, with 10 bases identical to TRBD1. The material sequenced was peripheral blood. This TCR was sampled from a woman in her seventies with COVID-19, enrolled during active disease. This CDR3 reads CASSGGQGMRANVLTF. DNA for the CDR3: TGTGCCAGCAGTGGGGGACAGGGGATGAGGGCCAACGTCCTGACTTTC.